The 3 T cell receptor beta chains in this list originate from one sample, sequenced in a study of shared clonotypes between healthy human individuals. In the naive CD8 group, cells lacked CD45RO and were positively selected for CCR7, so terminally differentiated effector memory CD45RA+ cells were left out. The repertoire was sequenced with immunoSEQ multiplex PCR; TCRdb's copy has only in-frame clones and lacks some. The sample contains approximately 840,000 clones, 90% to 98% of which appear only once. Material for sequencing was naive CD8+ T cells sorted from blood. The receptors originated from a man aged 25 to 40 in good health.

The V call is TRBV9, the J call TRBJ2-7; D tentatively fits TRBD1 or TRBD2 (5 bases each). The V and J ends lost 3 bases and 5 bases respectively, with 18 bases between them. The CDR3 has 15 residues. Germline lookup yields CDR1 SGDLS and CDR2 YYNGEE. DNA of the CDR3: TGTGCCAGCAGCGAGGGGACCTCCGCGAGAGACGAGCAGTACTTC. Translated, it gives CASSEGTSARDEQYF. Filled out from reference TRBV9 and TRBJ2-7, the complete variable domain reads DSGVTQTPKHLITATGQRVTLRCSPRSGDLSVYWYQQSLDQGLQFLIQYYNGEERAKGNILERFSAQQFPDLHSELNLSSLELGDSALYFCASSEGTSARDEQYFGPGTRLTVT.

On this clone itself: Other DNA sequences in this sample translate to the same CDR3. The chain has TRBV27 and TRBJ2-7; D not resolved. The length of the CDR3 is 13 residues. V was cut by 5 bases and J by 2 bases, with 10 bases left in between. Germline V gives CDR1 MNHEY, CDR2 SMNVEV (reference sequence). The DNA of the CDR3 is TGTGCCAGCAGTCCTACCGCGACCTACGAGCAGTACTTC. It encodes CASSPTATYEQYF.

The chain has TRBV4-1 and TRBJ2-1; possible D gene TRBD2, 5 bases. CDR3 length: 14 amino acids. Trimming took off 5 bases at V and 8 bases at J, with 16 bases between the two ends. The germline V gene encodes CDR1 MGHRA and CDR2 YSYEKL. This CDR3 is CASSKIGLNDEQFF. The DNA of the CDR3 is TGCGCCAGCAGCAAAATTGGACTTAACGATGAGCAGTTCTTC.